Presented here are 19 T cell receptor beta chains from one specimen sequenced in a study of T cell responses to AZD1222 COVID-19 vaccine. Libraries were prepared by immunoSEQ multiplex PCR; TCRdb keeps only in-frame clonotypes and omits some of them. This repertoire shows 250,000 to 300,000 clones, 94% found once; its top ten account for less than 0.6%. The sample in question was peripheral blood, obtained 28 days after the second AZD1222 dose. All receptors come from an adult who received the AZD1222 COVID-19 vaccine.

J is TRBJ2-5 and V is TRBV25-1; D uncertain. Between the trimmed V and J ends, which lost 5 bases and 5 bases, there was a span of 6 bases. The CDR3 is 11 residues long. Germline V CDR1 and CDR2: MGHDK, SYGVNS. The CDR3 loop reads CASSNWETQYF. The CDR3 coding sequence is TGTGCCAGCAGTAACTGGGAGACCCAGTACTTC.

This chain uses TRBV28 with TRBJ2-2; D unresolved. The CDR3 sequence is 12 residues long. Trimming pared 9 bases from V and 3 bases from J, leaving 8 bases between. Germline CDR1 MDHEN, CDR2 SYDVKM. This CDR3 reads CASEEYTGELFF. In DNA, the CDR3 is TGTGCCAGTGAAGAGTACACCGGGGAGCTGTTTTTT. The variable domain in full, with the rest retrieved from reference TRBV28 and TRBJ2-2, is DVKVTQSSRYLVKRTGEKVFLECVQDMDHENMFWYRQDPGLGLRLIYFSYDVKMKEKGDIPEGYSVSREKKERFSLILESASTNQTSMYLCASEEYTGELFFGEGSRLTVL.

This chain links TRBV20-1 with TRBJ1-1; perhaps TRBD1 as D (6 bases). This CDR3 spans 11 amino acids. The V and J ends lost 5 bases and 3 bases respectively, with 7 bases between them. Looked up from germline, CDR1 is DFQATT and CDR2 is SNEGSKA (reference sequence). CDR3 in amino acids: CSAGGDTEAFF. The CDR3 DNA reads as TGCAGTGCTGGGGGCGACACTGAAGCTTTCTTT.

This rearrangement joins TRBV3-1 (or the pseudogene TRBV3-2) to TRBJ1-5, with 7 bases fitting TRBD1. The CDR3 is made up of 14 amino acids. Germline V gene lookup returns CDR1 LGHDT and CDR2 YNNKEL (reference sequence). Losses at the gene ends were 2 bases for V and 7 bases for J; bases not matched to a gene: 5. The CDR3 reads CASSQTGAFQPQHF. The CDR3 region has the DNA TGTGCCAGCAGCCAAACAGGGGCCTTCCAGCCCCAGCATTTT.

The chain uses TRBV19 and TRBJ2-2, with D possibly TRBD2 on 6 matching bases. The CDR3 is 15 residues long. Per germline, CDR1 LNHDA and CDR2 SQIVND (reference sequence). V was cut by 6 bases and J by 6 bases, with 17 bases left in between. CDR3 sequence: CASSTRGGMAGELFF. DNA for the CDR3: TGTGCCAGTAGCACTCGGGGAGGAATGGCCGGGGAGCTGTTTTTT.

The gene calls are TRBV19 and TRBJ1-1; D is uncertain. Germline V CDR1 and CDR2: LNHDA, SQIVND (reference sequence). V lost 0 bases and J lost 1, with 6 bases in between. The CDR3 sequence is 14 residues long. CDR3 residues: CASSIDAENTEAFF. CDR3 nucleotides: TGTGCCAGTAGTATAGATGCGGAGAACACTGAAGCTTTCTTT.

The rearrangement links TRBV24-1 to TRBJ2-1; D is uncertain. CDR3 length: 13 amino acids. CDR1 is KGHDR, CDR2 SFDVKD, per germline. V was trimmed by 3 bases and J by 8 bases, leaving 10 bases between them. The CDR3, as DNA: TGTGCCACCAGTGATCCACCTATGGATGAGCAGTTCTTC. Translation: CATSDPPMDEQFF.

The CDR3 region is CASSSPLESADYEQYF. CDR3 DNA: TGTGCCAGCAGTTCCCCCTTGGAGAGCGCCGACTACGAGCAGTACTTC. J is TRBJ2-7 and V is TRBV28; unclear D gene. Trimming left V 4 bases short and J 3 bases short, with 19 bases between. Germline CDR1 MDHEN, CDR2 SYDVKM. The CDR3 loop spans 16 amino acids. Looking up the rest from reference TRBV28 and TRBJ2-7 gives the full variable domain: DVKVTQSSRYLVKRTGEKVFLECVQDMDHENMFWYRQDPGLGLRLIYFSYDVKMKEKGDIPEGYSVSREKKERFSLILESASTNQTSMYLCASSSPLESADYEQYFGPGTRLTVT.

V usage is TRBV2 and J usage is TRBJ2-7; D gene unclear. Per germline, CDR1 SNHLY and CDR2 FYNNEI. The CDR3 sequence is 15 residues long. The V gene lost 3 bases and the J gene lost 2 bases, with 14 bases spanning the gap. The CDR3 is CASSDRAPVPYEQYF. For the CDR3, the DNA is TGTGCCAGCAGTGATAGGGCCCCGGTTCCCTACGAGCAGTACTTC.

This clone was counted ten times or more. This chain joins TRBV19 and TRBJ2-5; D tentatively reads TRBD1 or TRBD2 (5 bases each). The V gene lost 3 bases and the J gene lost 4 bases, with 12 bases spanning the gap. CDR3 length: 14 residues. Germline V gene data show CDR1 as LNHDA and CDR2 as SQIVND (reference sequence). The CDR3 DNA is TGTGCCAGTAGTATCCCCCATGGGGGAGAGACCCAGTACTTC. It is translated as CASSIPHGGETQYF.

The CDR3 nucleotides are TGTGCCAGCAGGCAGCTGACAGAGTTTGGCTACACCTTC. This gives the protein CASRQLTEFGYTF. The chain has TRBV2 and TRBJ1-2; tentatively, D is TRBD1 (5 bases). In germline, CDR1 is SNHLY, CDR2 FYNNEI. Deletions cut 6 bases from V and 7 bases from J, with 15 bases between. The CDR3 is 13 residues long. Full variable domain (rest looked up from reference TRBV2 and TRBJ1-2): EPEVTQTPSHQVTQMGQEVILRCVPISNHLYFYWYRQILGQKVEFLVSFYNNEISEKSEIFDDQFSVERPDGSNFTLKIRSTKLEDSAMYFCASRQLTEFGYTFGSGTRLTVV.

The chain couples TRBV7-9 to TRBJ1-2; D gene unclear. Germline assignment: CDR1 SEHNR and CDR2 FQNEAQ (reference sequence). The CDR3 covers 16 residues. V lost 1 base and J 4 bases, leaving 16 bases between the germline ends. Here the CDR3 DNA reads TGTGCCAGCAGCTTAGAGAGGTACCGTCGGAGCTATGGCTACACCTTC. Translating it yields CASSLERYRRSYGYTF.

This chain connects TRBV3-1 (or the pseudogene TRBV3-2) to TRBJ1-2, with TRBD1 matching 7 bases. Losses at the gene ends were 0 bases for V and 8 bases for J; bases not matched to a gene: 12. The CDR3 covers 16 residues. Germline CDR1 and CDR2: LGHDT and YNNKEL (reference sequence). CDR3 loop: CASSQDQGGGAEGYTF. DNA of the CDR3: TGTGCCAGCAGCCAAGATCAAGGAGGGGGCGCGGAAGGCTACACCTTC.

The rearrangement uses TRBV6-5 and TRBJ1-2; tentatively, D is TRBD1 (5 bases). The V end was cut by 6 bases, the J end by 4 bases, with 12 bases between. CDR1 is MNHEY, CDR2 SVGAGI, per germline. This CDR3 has 13 residues. Here the CDR3 DNA reads TGTGCCAGCAGCACCCGGGACCTCTATGGCTACACCTTC. Protein: CASSTRDLYGYTF.

This clone was seen only once. DNA of the CDR3: TGTGCCAGCAGCCCCCACGGAGGTAATGAAAAACTGTTTTTT. Protein: CASSPHGGNEKLFF. V and J are TRBV7-9 and TRBJ1-4; D is unclear. Germline V gene sequence: CDR1 SEHNR, CDR2 FQNEAQ (reference sequence). V lost 5 bases and J 4 bases, leaving 11 bases between the germline ends. The CDR3 contains 14 residues.

V is TRBV5-1 and J is TRBJ1-2; TRBD1 aligns across 9 bases. Germline V gene data show CDR1 as SGHRS and CDR2 as YFSETQ. Germline trimming cut 5 bases from V and 6 bases from J; bases unmatched to any gene: 8. The CDR3 totals 14 residues. The CDR3, as DNA: TGCGCCAGCAGTCGGGACAGGGCCTCTGATGGCTACACCTTC. This codes for CASSRDRASDGYTF.

J is TRBJ2-2 and V is TRBV29-1; D remains ambiguous. Germline loops: CDR1 SQVTM, CDR2 ANQGSEA. Trimming cost V 5 bases and J 6 bases, with 10 bases left between them. The CDR3 extends over 12 amino acids. The CDR3 bases are TGCAGCGTTTCCGTGTACGCCGGGGAGCTGTTTTTT. It is translated as CSVSVYAGELFF.

The V and J genes are TRBV7-8 and TRBJ2-1, with D hard to call. Trimming took 8 bases from V and 0 from J, leaving 11 bases between them. The CDR3 runs to 14 residues. CDR1 is SGHVS, CDR2 FQNEAQ, per germline. The CDR3 bases are TGTGCCAGCGTCGGCAGGATCTCCTACAATGAGCAGTTCTTC. Protein sequence: CASVGRISYNEQFF.

The rearrangement uses TRBV28 and TRBJ2-1; 11 positions agree with TRBD2. Trimming cost V 4 bases and J 0 bases; bases outside gene matches: 11. This CDR3 region has 19 residues. The V gene's germline CDR1 is MDHEN and CDR2 SYDVKM. The CDR3 reads CASSSPGLAALSSYNEQFF. As DNA, the CDR3 is TGTGCCAGCAGTTCACCGGGACTAGCGGCCTTGAGCTCCTACAATGAGCAGTTCTTC.